The 2 T cell receptor beta chains below come from one sample, sequenced in a study of beta chain features in type 1 diabetes. The investigators reverse transcribed all of the isolated RNA, so they sequenced expressed TCRB transcripts. The table came from immunoSEQ multiplex PCR; TCRdb's copy has only in-frame clones and leaves some out. This table holds a few hundred thousand clones, over 8.5% found once. Sequencing input: naive CD4+ T cells from blood. The receptors originated from a woman aged 18-35 years in good health.

The rearrangement links TRBV6-1 to TRBJ1-5; TRBD1 is a possible D gene (5 bases). The CDR3 is 14 amino acids. Germline V gene lookup returns CDR1 MNHNS and CDR2 SASEGT. V was pared by 2 bases and J by 4 bases, with 9 bases between. In DNA, the CDR3 is TGTGCCAGCAGTGAACAGGGAAGGAATCAGCCCCAGCATTTT. Amino acid sequence: CASSEQGRNQPQHF.

CDR3 in DNA: TGCGCCAGCAGTGAACAGGGGGAGAGCAATGAGCAGTTCTTC. Translated, it gives CASSEQGESNEQFF. This sequence joins TRBV10-1 and TRBJ2-1; 8 nucleotides line up with TRBD1. Per the germline V gene, CDR1 is WNHNN and CDR2 is SYGVQD (reference sequence). V was pared by 3 bases and J by 6 bases, with 4 bases of the junction left unmatched. The CDR3 runs 14 residues.